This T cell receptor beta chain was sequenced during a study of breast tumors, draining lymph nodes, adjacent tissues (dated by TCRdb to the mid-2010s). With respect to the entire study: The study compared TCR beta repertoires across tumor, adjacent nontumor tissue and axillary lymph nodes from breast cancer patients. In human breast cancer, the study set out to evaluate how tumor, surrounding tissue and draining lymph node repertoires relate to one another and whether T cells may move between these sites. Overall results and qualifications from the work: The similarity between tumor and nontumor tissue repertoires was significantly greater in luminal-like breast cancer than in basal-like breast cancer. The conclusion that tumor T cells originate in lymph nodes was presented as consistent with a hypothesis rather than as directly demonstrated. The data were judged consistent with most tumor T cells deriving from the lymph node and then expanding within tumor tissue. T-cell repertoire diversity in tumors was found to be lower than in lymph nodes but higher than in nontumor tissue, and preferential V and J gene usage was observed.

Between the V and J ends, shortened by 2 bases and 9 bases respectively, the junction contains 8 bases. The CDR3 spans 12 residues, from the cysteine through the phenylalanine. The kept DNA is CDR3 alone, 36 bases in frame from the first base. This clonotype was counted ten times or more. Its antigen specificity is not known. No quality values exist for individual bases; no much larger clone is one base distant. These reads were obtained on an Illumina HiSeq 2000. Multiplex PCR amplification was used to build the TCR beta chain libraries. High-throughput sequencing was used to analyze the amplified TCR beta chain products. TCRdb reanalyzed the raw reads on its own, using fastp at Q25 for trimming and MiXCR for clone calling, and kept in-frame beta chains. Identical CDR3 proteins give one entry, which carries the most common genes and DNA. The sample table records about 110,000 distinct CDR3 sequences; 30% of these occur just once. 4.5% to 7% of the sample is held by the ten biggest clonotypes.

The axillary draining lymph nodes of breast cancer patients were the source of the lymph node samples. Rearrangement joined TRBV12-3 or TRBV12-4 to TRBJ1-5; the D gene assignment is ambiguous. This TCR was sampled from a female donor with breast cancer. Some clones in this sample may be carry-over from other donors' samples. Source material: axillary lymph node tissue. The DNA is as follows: TGTGCCAGCAGTTTACACCCGTGGCCCCAGCATTTT. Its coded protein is CASSLHPWPQHF.